One and the same sample provided the 8 T cell receptor beta chains below, sequenced in a study of T cell responses to AZD1222 COVID-19 vaccine. Using immunoSEQ multiplex PCR, the repertoire was profiled, and TCRdb retains in-frame clones only, with some absent. The sample includes around 53,000 clones, more than 80% of them seen just once. The sequencing here drew on peripheral blood, taken on day 0 of MenACWY control vaccination. The receptors come from an adult in good health.

The chain links TRBV5-6 to TRBJ1-2; D ambiguous. Trimming removed 1 base at V and 0 bases at J, with 10 bases between. CDR3 length: 15 amino acids. CDR1 and CDR2 (germline): SGHDT, YYEEEE. CDR3: CASSLYRAANYGYTF. In DNA form, the CDR3 reads TGTGCCAGCAGCTTGTACAGAGCCGCTAACTATGGCTACACCTTC.

This chain connects TRBV7-9 to TRBJ2-7, with D maybe TRBD2 (6 bases). Germline values: CDR1 SEHNR, CDR2 FQNEAQ (reference sequence). V was trimmed by 1 base and J by 0 bases, leaving 7 bases between them. The CDR3 is 14 amino acids. CDR3 sequence (DNA): TGTGCCAGCAGCTTAGGCGGGACCTCCTACGAGCAGTACTTC. It encodes CASSLGGTSYEQYF.

This rearrangement joins TRBV6-1 to TRBJ1-5; 7 bases line up with TRBD1. CDR1 is MNHNS, CDR2 SASEGT, per germline. The junction had 5 bases not matched to a gene; V was cut back by 2 bases and J by 7 bases. The CDR3 spans 14 residues. The DNA for the CDR3 is TGTGCCAGCAGTGAAAGACAGGGTGGACAGCCCCAGCATTTT. Translating it yields CASSERQGGQPQHF.

With respect to this clone: This same CDR3 is encoded by further DNA sequences in the sample. The V gene is TRBV28, the J gene TRBJ1-5; D unclear. Trimming took off 6 bases at V and 2 bases at J, with 14 bases between the two ends. The CDR3 sequence is 15 residues long. Germline V gene data show CDR1 as MDHEN and CDR2 as SYDVKM. This CDR3 is CASSPPGGGNQPQHF. The CDR3 coding sequence is TGTGCCAGCAGCCCACCGGGAGGAGGCAATCAGCCCCAGCATTTT.

This chain links TRBV28 with TRBJ1-1; TRBD1 is a possible D gene (5 bases). Germline values: CDR1 MDHEN, CDR2 SYDVKM. The CDR3 spans 13 residues. The V end lost 7 bases, the J end lost 1 base, and 10 bases lay between the germline ends. CDR3 residues: CASTLQENTEAFF. CDR3 DNA sequence: TGTGCCAGCACCCTACAGGAGAACACTGAAGCTTTCTTT.

The chain employs TRBV6-5 and TRBJ1-3; 9 nucleotides align to TRBD1. With 0 bases clipped from V and 4 bases from J, the junction kept 1 base outside the gene matches. Germline V CDR1 and CDR2: MNHEY, SVGAGI. The CDR3 totals 15 residues. Here the CDR3 DNA reads TGTGCCAGCAGTTACTCGGGGACAGGGGGAAACACCATATATTTT. This codes for CASSYSGTGGNTIYF.

V is TRBV6-5 and J is TRBJ2-7, with TRBD2 matching over 9 bases. In germline, CDR1 is MNHEY, CDR2 SVGAGI. Trimming removed 6 bases from V and 4 bases from J; junction bases left unmatched: 10. The CDR3 runs 15 residues. CDR3 sequence reads: CASSAGTSRPYEQYF. In DNA form, the CDR3 reads TGTGCCAGCAGCGCCGGGACTAGCCGGCCATACGAGCAGTACTTC.

The chain employs TRBV7-9 and TRBJ2-7, with TRBD2 matching over 7 bases. V was clipped by 6 bases and J by 0 bases; unmatched bases: 14. Germline V CDR1 and CDR2: SEHNR, FQNEAQ (reference sequence). The CDR3 loop spans 17 amino acids. Here the CDR3 reads CASSFEGPAGPSYEQYF. DNA for the CDR3: TGTGCCAGCAGTTTTGAGGGTCCAGCGGGACCCTCCTACGAGCAGTACTTC.